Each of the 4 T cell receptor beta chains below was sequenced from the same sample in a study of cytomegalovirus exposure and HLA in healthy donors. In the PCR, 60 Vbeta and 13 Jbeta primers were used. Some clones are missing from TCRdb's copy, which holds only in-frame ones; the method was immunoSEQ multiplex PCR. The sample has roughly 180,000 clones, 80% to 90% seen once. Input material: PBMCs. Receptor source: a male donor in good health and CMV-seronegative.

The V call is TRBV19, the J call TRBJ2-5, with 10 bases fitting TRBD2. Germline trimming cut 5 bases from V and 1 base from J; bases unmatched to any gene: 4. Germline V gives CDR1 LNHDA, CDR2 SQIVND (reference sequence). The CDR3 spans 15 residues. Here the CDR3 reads CASSHQRGGQETQYF. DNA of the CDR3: TGTGCCAGTAGTCATCAGCGGGGGGGCCAAGAGACCCAGTACTTC.

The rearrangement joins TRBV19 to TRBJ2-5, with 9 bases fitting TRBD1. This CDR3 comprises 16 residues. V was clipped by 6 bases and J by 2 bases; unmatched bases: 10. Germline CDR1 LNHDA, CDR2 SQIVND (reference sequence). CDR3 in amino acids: CASRAQGAVGQETQYF. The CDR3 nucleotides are TGTGCCAGTAGAGCACAGGGGGCAGTGGGGCAAGAGACCCAGTACTTC.

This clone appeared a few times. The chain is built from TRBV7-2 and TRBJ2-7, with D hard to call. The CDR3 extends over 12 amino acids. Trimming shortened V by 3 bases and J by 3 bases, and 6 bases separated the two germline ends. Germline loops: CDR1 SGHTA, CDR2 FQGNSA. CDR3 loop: CASSLANYEQYF. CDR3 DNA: TGTGCCAGCAGCTTGGCCAACTACGAGCAGTACTTC.

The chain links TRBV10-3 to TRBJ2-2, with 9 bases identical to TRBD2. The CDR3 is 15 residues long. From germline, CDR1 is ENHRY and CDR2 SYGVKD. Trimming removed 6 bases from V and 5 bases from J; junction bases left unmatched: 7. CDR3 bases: TGTGCCATCAGGGATAGCGGGAGAAGAACCGGGGAGCTGTTTTTT. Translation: CAIRDSGRRTGELFF.